This is a list of T cell receptor beta chains from one sample in a study of blood T cell repertoires in COVID-19. The protocol was immunoSEQ multiplex PCR, while the TCRdb copy is restricted to in-frame clones and leaves out a portion. The data contain a few hundred thousand clones, 80% of them singletons. The sequencing input was PBMCs or T cells enriched from blood (not recorded which). The source is a young man with acute COVID-19. The CDR3 runs from the conserved cysteine through the conserved F or W. D genes are given only for firm matches. Clone size appears in some rows only: once, few, many, or a class for an expanded clone.

CDR3aa: CASSDSRRQGGNYGYTF
CDR3nt: TGTGCCAGCAGTGACTCGAGACGACAGGGGGGTAACTATGGCTACACCTTC
v_gene: TRBV6-4
abundance: few
d_gene: TRBD1
j_gene: TRBJ1-2

CDR3aa: CATGMRTGGNSPLHF
CDR3nt: TGTGCCACCGGTATGCGGACAGGGGGGAATTCACCCCTCCACTTT
v_gene: TRBV2
abundance: few
d_gene: TRBD1
j_gene: TRBJ1-6

CDR3aa: CASRLDSSNQPQHF
CDR3nt: TGTGCCAGCAGATTGGACAGCTCCAATCAGCCCCAGCATTTT
v_gene: TRBV6-5
abundance: once
d_gene: NA
j_gene: TRBJ1-5

CDR3aa: CASRLGQGVNTEAFF
CDR3nt: TGTGCCAGCAGACTTGGACAGGGGGTGAACACTGAAGCTTTCTTT
v_gene: TRBV6-5
abundance: few
d_gene: TRBD1
j_gene: TRBJ1-1

CDR3aa: CASSSQGQGTEAFF
CDR3nt: TGTGCCAGCAGCTCCCAGGGGCAGGGCACTGAAGCTTTCTTT
v_gene: TRBV11-2
abundance: few
d_gene: NA
j_gene: TRBJ1-1

CDR3aa: CATSSGKQYF
CDR3nt: TGTGCCACCAGTTCAGGGAAGCAGTACTTC
v_gene: TRBV24-1
abundance: NA
d_gene: NA
j_gene: TRBJ2-7

CDR3aa: CSVGQANSGNTIYF
CDR3nt: TGCAGCGTGGGACAGGCCAACTCTGGAAACACCATATATTTT
v_gene: TRBV29-1
abundance: many
d_gene: TRBD1
j_gene: TRBJ1-3

CDR3aa: CASGAQGVVHETQYF
CDR3nt: TGTGCTAGTGGGGCACAGGGGGTGGTCCACGAGACCCAGTACTTC
v_gene: TRBV12-5
abundance: NA
d_gene: TRBD1
j_gene: TRBJ2-5

CDR3aa: CASSIAGTSYEQYF
CDR3nt: TGTGCCAGCTCAATAGCGGGGACCTCCTACGAGCAGTACTTC
v_gene: TRBV18
abundance: NA
d_gene: TRBD2
j_gene: TRBJ2-7

CDR3aa: CASSIGRLGTDTQYF
CDR3nt: TGTGCCAGTAGTATTGGGAGACTAGGAACAGATACGCAGTATTTT
v_gene: TRBV19
abundance: NA
d_gene: NA
j_gene: TRBJ2-3

CDR3aa: CAWSVGQGREKLFF
CDR3nt: TGTGCCTGGAGTGTGGGTCAGGGTCGGGAAAAACTGTTTTTT
v_gene: TRBV30
abundance: few
d_gene: NA
j_gene: TRBJ1-4

CDR3aa: CAISESRGWANEKLFF
CDR3nt: TGTGCCATCAGTGAGTCAAGGGGCTGGGCTAATGAAAAACTGTTTTTT
v_gene: TRBV10-3
abundance: NA
d_gene: NA
j_gene: TRBJ1-4

CDR3aa: CASSSDRGFGYTF
CDR3nt: TGTGCCAGCAGTTCTGACAGGGGATTTGGCTACACCTTC
v_gene: TRBV12-3/TRBV12-4
abundance: NA
d_gene: TRBD1
j_gene: TRBJ1-2

CDR3aa: CASTFSGEQYF
CDR3nt: TGTGCCAGCACCTTCTCAGGAGAGCAGTACTTC
v_gene: TRBV7-9
abundance: NA
d_gene: NA
j_gene: TRBJ2-7

CDR3aa: CATPEGGGYTF
CDR3nt: TGTGCCACACCGGAGGGTGGAGGCTACACCTTC
v_gene: TRBV5-4
abundance: NA
d_gene: NA
j_gene: TRBJ1-2

CDR3aa: CASSETGGGGNTIYF
CDR3nt: TGTGCCAGCAGCGAGACAGGGGGCGGTGGAAACACCATATATTTT
v_gene: TRBV3-1/TRBV3-2
abundance: few
d_gene: TRBD1
j_gene: TRBJ1-3

CDR3aa: CASSEEGTLRSEAFF
CDR3nt: TGCGCCAGCAGTGAAGAGGGGACATTGAGATCTGAAGCTTTCTTT
v_gene: TRBV10-1
abundance: NA
d_gene: NA
j_gene: TRBJ1-1

CDR3aa: CASSGIQGAGSPLHF
CDR3nt: TGTGCCAGCAGTGGGATACAGGGGGCCGGATCACCCCTCCACTTT
v_gene: TRBV6-1
abundance: NA
d_gene: TRBD1
j_gene: TRBJ1-6